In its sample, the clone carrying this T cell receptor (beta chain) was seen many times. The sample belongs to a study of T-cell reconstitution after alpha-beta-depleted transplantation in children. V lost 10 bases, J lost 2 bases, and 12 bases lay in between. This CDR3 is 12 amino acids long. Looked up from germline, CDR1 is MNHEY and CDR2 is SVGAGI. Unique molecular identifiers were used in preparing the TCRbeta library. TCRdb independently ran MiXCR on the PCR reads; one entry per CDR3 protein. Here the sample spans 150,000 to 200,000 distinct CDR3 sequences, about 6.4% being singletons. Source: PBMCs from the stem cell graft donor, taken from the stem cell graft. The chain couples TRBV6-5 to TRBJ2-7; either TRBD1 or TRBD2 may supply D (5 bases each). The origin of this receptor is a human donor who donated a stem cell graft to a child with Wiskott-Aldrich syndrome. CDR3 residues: CATARGAYEQYF. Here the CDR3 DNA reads TGTGCCACCGCGAGGGGAGCCTACGAGCAGTACTTC.